These T cell receptor beta chains were read from a single sample in a study of T cell changes during pregnancy in multiple sclerosis. This table comes from immunoSEQ multiplex PCR, and its TCRdb copy is limited to in-frame clones, with some not included. Of roughly 62,000 clones listed, roughly nine tenths are singletons. This sample comprised peripheral blood, obtained in the first trimester of pregnancy. These receptors all stem from a female donor with multiple sclerosis, enrolled in a pregnancy study. Each CDR3 is given with its conserved first and last residue. A D gene is named only where the DNA matches it firmly. Size is omitted from some rows. Given values are once, few, many or a class for expanded clones.

size	V	length	J	D	CDR3	DNA
.	TRBV10-3	16	TRBJ1-6	.	CAISEPAYRESSPLHF	TGTGCCATCAGTGAGCCTGCGTACAGGGAGAGTTCACCCCTCCACTTT
.	TRBV27	12	TRBJ2-7	TRBD1	CASKTGLAEQYF	TGTGCCAGCAAGACAGGGCTTGCCGAGCAGTACTTC
.	TRBV6-5	14	TRBJ1-2	.	CASSSELLSYGYTF	TGTGCCAGCAGTAGTGAGTTACTTTCCTATGGCTACACCTTC
.	TRBV27	16	TRBJ1-1	.	CASSLWGGLVDTEAFF	TGTGCCAGCAGTTTATGGGGGGGGCTGGTGGACACTGAAGCTTTCTTT
.	TRBV7-3	15	TRBJ2-1	.	CASSLIRAGYNEQFF	TGTGCCAGCAGCTTAATCAGGGCAGGGTACAATGAGCAGTTCTTC
.	TRBV27	14	TRBJ1-1	.	CASSRRRPNTEAFF	TGTGCCAGCAGTCGTCGCAGGCCCAACACTGAAGCTTTCTTT
few	TRBV5-1	15	TRBJ2-1	TRBD1	CASSLRRTGYNEQFF	TGCGCCAGCAGCTTGCGGCGGACAGGATACAATGAGCAGTTCTTC
.	TRBV7-2	16	TRBJ2-7	.	CASSLVGFGRDYEQYF	TGTGCCAGCAGCTTAGTAGGGTTTGGCAGGGACTACGAGCAGTACTTC
.	TRBV19	15	TRBJ1-6	.	CASSPREDYNSPLHF	TGTGCCAGTAGTCCTCGGGAGGATTATAATTCACCCCTCCACTTT
.	TRBV11-2	15	TRBJ2-7	TRBD1	CASSSTDRGDREQYF	TGTGCCAGCAGCTCGACGGACAGGGGAGATCGCGAGCAGTACTTC
.	TRBV29-1	12	TRBJ2-5	TRBD1	CSVETGDETQYF	TGCAGCGTCGAGACAGGGGATGAGACCCAGTACTTC
.	TRBV7-8	16	TRBJ2-3	.	CASSFMSRGGTDTQYF	TGTGCCAGCAGCTTTATGTCCCGGGGAGGCACAGATACGCAGTATTTT
.	TRBV2	14	TRBJ1-3	.	CASRTISWGNTIYF	TGTGCCAGCAGGACTATTTCATGGGGAAACACCATATATTTT
once	TRBV7-2	15	TRBJ2-7	TRBD2	CASSFLAGSSYEQYF	TGTGCCAGCAGCTTTTTAGCGGGAAGCTCCTACGAGCAGTACTTC
.	TRBV5-6	17	TRBJ1-4	TRBD1	CASSSVTGGATNEKLFF	TGTGCCAGCAGCTCGGTGACAGGGGGTGCAACTAATGAAAAACTGTTTTTT
once	TRBV9	14	TRBJ1-1	TRBD1	CASSVGGGATEAFF	TGTGCCAGCAGCGTAGGAGGGGGCGCCACTGAAGCTTTCTTT